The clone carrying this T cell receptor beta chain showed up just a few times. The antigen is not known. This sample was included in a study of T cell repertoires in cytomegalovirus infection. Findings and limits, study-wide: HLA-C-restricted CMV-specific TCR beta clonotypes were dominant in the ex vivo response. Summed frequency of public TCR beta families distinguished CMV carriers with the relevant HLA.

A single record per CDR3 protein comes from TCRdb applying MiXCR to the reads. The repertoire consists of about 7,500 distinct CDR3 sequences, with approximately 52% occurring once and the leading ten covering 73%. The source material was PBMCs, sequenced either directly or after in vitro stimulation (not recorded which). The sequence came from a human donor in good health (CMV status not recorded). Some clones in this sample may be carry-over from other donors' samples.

CDR3 amino acids: CASSQDRGDYYEQYF. CDR3 DNA: TGCGCCAGCAGCCAAGATCGGGGAGACTACTACGAGCAGTACTTC. V gene TRBV4-1 combines with J gene TRBJ2-7; D is perhaps TRBD2 (5 bases). Trimming took 0 bases from V and 3 from J, leaving 12 bases between them. This CDR3 spans 15 amino acids. Germline CDR1 MGHRA, CDR2 YSYEKL.